This T cell receptor beta chain was captured by sequencing in a study of Tregs in tolerant kidney transplant recipients. Study-wide points: No direct test of biological reproducibility was done here.

Unstimulated regulatory T cells (CD4+CD25+CD127-), CD4+CD25- non-regulatory cells, CD4 and CD8 cells were FACS-sorted from thawed PBMCs. Remarks on this clone: Its specificity is not known.

Clones were read by immunoSEQ multiplex PCR, and TCRdb kept only the in-frame ones, dropping some. Of around 50,000 clones detected, about 83% appear once; the ten largest clones hold more than 4.5%. This CDR3 spans 15 amino acids. V lost 7 bases and J 4 bases, leaving 16 bases between the germline ends. CDR1 is LNHDA, CDR2 SQIVND, per germline (reference sequence). The clonotype was recovered from a human donor in good health. Sequencing was carried out using CD4+ T cells from blood. The chain employs TRBV19 and TRBJ2-2; no firm D call. The CDR3 DNA follows: TGTGCCAGTACAGTCTCGGCCAGCGTCACCGGGGAGCTGTTTTTT. Its protein is CASTVSASVTGELFF.